This TCR beta chain was obtained from a study of T cells after yellow fever vaccination. Germline loops: CDR1 GTSNPN, CDR2 SVGIG (reference sequence). The CDR3 sequence is 13 residues long. Trimming took off 3 bases at V and 0 bases at J, with 8 bases between the two ends. This clonotype was found many times. TCRdb reanalysed the 5' RACE reads using MiXCR and keeps one entry per CDR3 protein. The sample yields more than 120,000 distinct CDR3 sequences, about 8% seen once. V is TRBV30 and J is TRBJ1-1; D uncertain. This sequence originates from a man aged 25-45 years who received the YFV17D yellow fever vaccine. This sample comprised CD4+ T cells sorted from PBMCs, obtained 5 days after the yellow fever booster vaccination. Here the CDR3 reads CAWSQHVNTEAFF. CDR3 sequence (DNA): TGTGCCTGGAGCCAACATGTGAACACTGAAGCTTTCTTT.